The 24 T cell receptor beta chains below come from one sample, sequenced in a study of cytomegalovirus exposure and HLA in healthy donors. This PCR relied on a set of 60 Vbeta primers and 13 Jbeta primers. Assay used: immunoSEQ multiplex PCR; TCRdb lists only in-frame clones, some missing. The sample shows some 150,000 clones, about three quarters of them seen only once. The sample was PBMCs. Source of these receptors: a human donor in good health.

The chain links TRBV7-9 to TRBJ2-1, with 12 nucleotides matching TRBD2. The J segment lost 5 bases and the V segment lost 5 bases, leaving 13 bases of the junction unmatched. Germline loops: CDR1 SEHNR, CDR2 FQNEAQ (reference sequence). The CDR3 covers 18 residues. As DNA, the CDR3 is TGTGCCAGCAGCCCGAACCTGAGGACTAGCGGGGAAAACAATGAGCAGTTCTTC. As protein: CASSPNLRTSGENNEQFF.

The chain joins TRBV5-6 to TRBJ2-3, with 9 bases lining up with TRBD2. The germline V gene has CDR1 SGHDT and CDR2 YYEEEE. V shed 6 bases, J shed 7 bases, and the junction held 9 bases outside the gene matches. The CDR3 has 14 amino acids. The CDR3 DNA is TGTGCCAGCAACCTAGCGGGGCCGGGGAATACGCAGTATTTT. The encoded protein is CASNLAGPGNTQYF.

The gene calls are TRBV9 and TRBJ2-7; 14 bases match TRBD2. Germline CDR1 reads SGDLS; CDR2 reads YYNGEE. V was pared by 6 bases and J by 7 bases, with 12 bases of the junction left unmatched. This CDR3 contains 16 residues. CDR3 residues: CASTRTSGGPVEEQYF. As DNA, the CDR3 is TGTGCCAGCACCCGGACTAGCGGGGGGCCGGTAGAAGAGCAGTACTTC.

The V call is TRBV29-1, the J call TRBJ2-5, with a tentative D call TRBD2 (6 bases). V was trimmed by 3 bases and J by 2 bases, leaving 13 bases between them. The CDR3 is made up of 14 amino acids. Germline V gene data show CDR1 as SQVTM and CDR2 as ANQGSEA. The CDR3 here is CSVERGGGQETQYF. The CDR3, as DNA: TGCAGCGTTGAGAGGGGAGGAGGACAAGAGACCCAGTACTTC.

The rearrangement uses TRBV2 and TRBJ2-3, with 7 positions matching TRBD1. Germline V gene sequence: CDR1 SNHLY, CDR2 FYNNEI. V trimming: 7 bases; J trimming: 4 bases; junction bases outside the gene matches: 8. The CDR3 is made up of 14 amino acids. In DNA, the CDR3 is TGTGCCAGCACGCCAGGACAGGCATCAGATACGCAGTATTTT. This translates into CASTPGQASDTQYF.

Note on this clone: No conserved phenylalanine or tryptophan is present at the end of the CDR3, so a read error is the likely explanation. No DNA is shown, since the ends of the CDR3 on it are uncertain; the CDR3 is the one TCRdb lists. This chain uses TRBV7-9 with TRBJ2-6; the table's D gene call, TRBD2, was not cross checked with the DNA. Germline loops: CDR1 SEHNR, CDR2 FQNEAQ (reference sequence). The CDR3 length equals 11 residues, ends included. CDR3 region: CASSLGGTDLY.

The chain recombines TRBV7-9 with TRBJ2-1, with TRBD2 matching 9 bases. V was pared by 3 bases and J by 4 bases, with 4 bases of the junction left unmatched. The CDR3 is 15 amino acids. Germline CDR1 SEHNR, CDR2 FQNEAQ (reference sequence). The CDR3 sequence is CASSFVAGVYNEQFF. The CDR3 DNA reads TGTGCCAGCAGCTTCGTAGCGGGGGTTTACAATGAGCAGTTCTTC.

The chain carries TRBV5-1 and TRBJ2-7; 8 bases are shared with TRBD2. Germline assignment: CDR1 SGHRS and CDR2 YFSETQ. Unmatched junction bases numbered 2, after V lost 4 bases and J lost 2 bases. The CDR3 consists of 13 residues. CDR3 DNA sequence: TGCGCCAGCAGCCCGGGGGGGCCCTACGAGCAGTACTTC. It encodes CASSPGGPYEQYF.

The chain is built from TRBV4-1 and TRBJ2-1; possibly TRBD2 for D (5 bases). V lost 5 bases and J lost 0, with 14 bases in between. CDR1 is MGHRA, CDR2 YSYEKL, per germline. The CDR3 spans 16 residues. The CDR3 sequence is CASSSRAEVSYNEQFF. DNA for the CDR3: TGCGCCAGCAGCTCGAGGGCCGAGGTCTCCTACAATGAGCAGTTCTTC.

V usage is TRBV29-1 and J usage is TRBJ1-2; 8 bases align to TRBD1. In germline, CDR1 is SQVTM, CDR2 ANQGSEA. The CDR3 length is 13 residues. V lost 4 bases and J lost 8; bases outside the gene matches: 9. The DNA of the CDR3 is TGCAGCGTTGGCCCGGGACAGGCGGGGGGCTACACCTTC. Protein product: CSVGPGQAGGYTF. Full variable domain (rest looked up from reference TRBV29-1 and TRBJ1-2): SAVISQKPSRDICQRGTSLTIQCQVDSQVTMMFWYRQQPGQSLTLIATANQGSEATYESGFVIDKFPISRPNLTFSTLTVSNMSPEDSSIYLCSVGPGQAGGYTFGSGTRLTVV.

The V call is TRBV2, the J call TRBJ2-7; possible D gene TRBD1, 6 bases. CDR1 and CDR2 (germline): SNHLY, FYNNEI. V lost 6 bases to trimming and J lost 0 bases, with 18 bases between them. The CDR3 runs 16 residues. The CDR3 coding sequence is TGTGCCAGCAGGCCAGGGGCTATCCAGTTCTCCTACGAGCAGTACTTC. Amino acid sequence: CASRPGAIQFSYEQYF. Using reference TRBV2 and TRBJ2-7 for the parts outside the CDR3, the full variable domain is EPEVTQTPSHQVTQMGQEVILRCVPISNHLYFYWYRQILGQKVEFLVSFYNNEISEKSEIFDDQFSVERPDGSNFTLKIRSTKLEDSAMYFCASRPGAIQFSYEQYFGPGTRLTVT.

This rearrangement joins TRBV29-1 to TRBJ2-7; the match to TRBD2 covers 13 bases. Germline trimming cut 4 bases from V and 6 bases from J; bases unmatched to any gene: 6. From germline, CDR1 is SQVTM and CDR2 ANQGSEA. The length of the CDR3 is 14 residues. As DNA, the CDR3 is TGCAGCGTTGGAGGACTAGCGGGAGAAGGCGAGCAGTACTTC. This gives the protein CSVGGLAGEGEQYF.

The rearrangement links TRBV5-5 to TRBJ1-3; 8 bases are shared with TRBD1. The CDR3 length is 14 residues. The germline CDR1 and CDR2 sequences are SGHKS and YYEKEE (reference sequence). Losses at the gene ends were 4 bases for V and 4 bases for J; bases not matched to a gene: 4. The CDR3 here is CASSRTGHGNTIYF. CDR3 nucleotide sequence: TGTGCCAGCAGCCGGACAGGGCACGGAAACACCATATATTTT.

This clone was counted a few times. The genes are TRBV29-1 and TRBJ1-1, with D unresolved. Germline V gene sequence: CDR1 SQVTM, CDR2 ANQGSEA. The length of the CDR3 is 12 residues. Trimming pared 6 bases from V and 1 base from J, leaving 9 bases between. CDR3 sequence reads: CSVPPGNTEAFF. As DNA, the CDR3 is TGCAGCGTCCCCCCCGGGAACACTGAAGCTTTCTTT.

This chain connects TRBV2 to TRBJ2-7; 7 nucleotides match TRBD1. CDR3 length: 14 residues. Germline CDR1 SNHLY, CDR2 FYNNEI. V was clipped by 7 bases and J by 6 bases; unmatched bases: 12. The CDR3 loop reads CASTAQTGTAEQYF. CDR3 bases: TGTGCCAGCACCGCCCAGACAGGGACGGCCGAGCAGTACTTC.

The chain couples TRBV7-8 to TRBJ2-7; 8 nucleotides agree with TRBD1. V trimming: 6 bases; J trimming: 3 bases; junction bases outside the gene matches: 13. The CDR3 sequence is 16 residues long. Germline CDR1 reads SGHVS; CDR2 reads FQNEAQ. CDR3 in DNA: TGTGCCAGCAGACCTCCGTTAGGGACAGGCAACTACGAGCAGTACTTC. Translating gives CASRPPLGTGNYEQYF.

The chain links TRBV25-1 to TRBJ2-7; D unresolved. With 3 bases removed from V and 3 bases from J, the gap between germline ends came to 6 bases. Germline CDR1 reads MGHDK; CDR2 reads SYGVNS. The CDR3 is 12 amino acids. CDR3 protein: CASSDQIYEQYF. The CDR3 DNA follows: TGTGCCAGCAGTGACCAGATCTACGAGCAGTACTTC.

In its sample, this clone was seen a few times. The chain couples TRBV7-9 to TRBJ2-1, with D perhaps matching TRBD2 (6 bases). This CDR3 is 13 amino acids long. Trimming removed 4 bases at V and 8 bases at J, with 12 bases between. Looked up from germline, CDR1 is SEHNR and CDR2 is FQNEAQ (reference sequence). The CDR3 coding sequence is TGTGCCAGCAGCTCCACTAGCCTAGATGAGCAGTTCTTC. Translated, it gives CASSSTSLDEQFF.

This clone was detected only a few times. The rearrangement uses TRBV5-1 and TRBJ2-6, with a possible D match to TRBD2 (5 bases). V lost 0 bases, J lost 2 bases, and 9 bases lay in between. The CDR3 is 16 amino acids. Germline-derived CDR1 and CDR2 are SGHRS and YFSETQ. CDR3 coding DNA: TGCGCCAGCAGCTTGGCCTTCGGGGCTGGGGCCAACGTCCTGACTTTC. Translated, it gives CASSLAFGAGANVLTF.

Notes on this clone: Germline and junction disagree at one end, which may indicate a read error. V and J are TRBV11-2 and TRBJ2-3, with unresolved D. The CDR3 is made up of 14 amino acids. Germline loops: CDR1 SGHAT, CDR2 FQNNGV. CDR3 amino acids: CASSLDGDTDTQYF. The DNA of the CDR3 is TGTGCCAGCAGCCTAGACGGAGACACAGATACGCAGTATTTT.

This sequence joins TRBV5-4 and TRBJ2-7; 11 bases agree with TRBD2. Losses at the gene ends were 3 bases for V and 6 bases for J; bases not matched to a gene: 8. CDR3 size: 15 residues. Germline lookup yields CDR1 SGHNT and CDR2 YYREEE (reference sequence). Here the CDR3 reads CASSSGTSGLREQYF. CDR3 in DNA: TGTGCCAGCAGCTCCGGGACTAGCGGACTACGCGAGCAGTACTTC.

The V gene is TRBV29-1, the J gene TRBJ2-5, with a tentative D call TRBD2 (5 bases). With the DNA end fitting TRBJ2-7 better, the J assignment may be wrong. Looked up from germline, CDR1 is SQVTM and CDR2 is ANQGSEA. There are 13 residues in the CDR3. As DNA, the CDR3 is TGCAGCGTCGCGACGGGGAAGTCGAACGAGCAGTACTTC. As protein: CSVATGKSNEQYF.

This clone occurred a few times. The rearrangement links TRBV5-1 to TRBJ1-2; 7 bases match TRBD1. This CDR3 comprises 14 residues. Trimming cost V 7 bases and J 3 bases; bases outside gene matches: 9. CDR1 is SGHRS, CDR2 YFSETQ, per germline. Written as DNA, the CDR3 is TGCGCCAGCTCCCCAAACAGGGGTGACTATGGCTACACCTTC. Translation gives CASSPNRGDYGYTF. The full variable domain, rest sourced from reference TRBV5-1 and TRBJ1-2, is KAGVTQTPRYLIKTRGQQVTLSCSPISGHRSVSWYQQTPGQGLQFLFEYFSETQRNKGNFPGRFSGRQFSNSRSEMNVSTLELGDSALYLCASSPNRGDYGYTFGSGTRLTVV.

The chain combines TRBV29-1 with TRBJ2-2, with a possible D match to TRBD1 (6 bases). The CDR3 consists of 10 residues. The germline CDR1 and CDR2 sequences are SQVTM and ANQGSEA. CDR3 nucleotides: TGCCAAAGCAGGGGTGTGGAGCTGTTTTTT. Encoded protein: CQSRGVELFF.